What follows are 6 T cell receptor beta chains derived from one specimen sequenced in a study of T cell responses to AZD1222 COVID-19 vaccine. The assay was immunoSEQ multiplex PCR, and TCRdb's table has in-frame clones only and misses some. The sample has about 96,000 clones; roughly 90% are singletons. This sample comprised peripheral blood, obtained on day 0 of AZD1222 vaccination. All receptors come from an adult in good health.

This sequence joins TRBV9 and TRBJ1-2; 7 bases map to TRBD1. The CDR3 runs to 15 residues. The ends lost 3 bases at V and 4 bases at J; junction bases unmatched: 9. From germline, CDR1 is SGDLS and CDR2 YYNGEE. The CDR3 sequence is CASSAPTGMRYGYTF. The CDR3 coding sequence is TGTGCCAGCAGCGCCCCGACAGGGATGCGCTATGGCTACACCTTC.

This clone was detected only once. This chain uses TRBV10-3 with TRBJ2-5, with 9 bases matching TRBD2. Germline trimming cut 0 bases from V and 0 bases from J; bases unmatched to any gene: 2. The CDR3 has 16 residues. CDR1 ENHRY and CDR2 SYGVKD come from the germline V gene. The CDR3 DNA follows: TGTGCCATCAGTGAGTCCACTAGCGGGTACCAAGAGACCCAGTACTTC. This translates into CAISESTSGYQETQYF.

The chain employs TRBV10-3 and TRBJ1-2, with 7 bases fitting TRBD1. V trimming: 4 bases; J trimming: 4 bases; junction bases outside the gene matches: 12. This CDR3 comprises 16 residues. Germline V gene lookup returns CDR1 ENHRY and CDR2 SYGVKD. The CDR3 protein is CAISAGQRPTTYGYTF. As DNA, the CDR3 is TGTGCCATCAGTGCGGGACAGCGACCGACTACCTATGGCTACACCTTC.

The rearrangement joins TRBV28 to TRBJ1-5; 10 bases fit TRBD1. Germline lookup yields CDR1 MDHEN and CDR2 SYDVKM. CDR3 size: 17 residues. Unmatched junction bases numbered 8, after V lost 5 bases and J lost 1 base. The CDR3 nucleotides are TGTGCCAGCAGTACGACCATGGACAGGGGGAGCAATCAGCCCCAGCATTTT. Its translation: CASSTTMDRGSNQPQHF.

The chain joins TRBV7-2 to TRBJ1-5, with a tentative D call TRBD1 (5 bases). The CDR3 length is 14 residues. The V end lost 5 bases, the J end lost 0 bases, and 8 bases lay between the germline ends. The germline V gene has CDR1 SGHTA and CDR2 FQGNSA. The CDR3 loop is CASSQDSSNQPQHF. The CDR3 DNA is TGTGCCAGCAGCCAAGACAGTAGCAATCAGCCCCAGCATTTT.

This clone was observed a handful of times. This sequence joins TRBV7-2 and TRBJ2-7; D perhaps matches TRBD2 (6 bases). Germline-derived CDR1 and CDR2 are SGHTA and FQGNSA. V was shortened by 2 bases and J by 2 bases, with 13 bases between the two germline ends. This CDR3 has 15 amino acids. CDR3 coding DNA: TGTGCCAGCAGCTTAAGTAGCGGACTAACCTACGAGCAGTACTTC. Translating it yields CASSLSSGLTYEQYF.